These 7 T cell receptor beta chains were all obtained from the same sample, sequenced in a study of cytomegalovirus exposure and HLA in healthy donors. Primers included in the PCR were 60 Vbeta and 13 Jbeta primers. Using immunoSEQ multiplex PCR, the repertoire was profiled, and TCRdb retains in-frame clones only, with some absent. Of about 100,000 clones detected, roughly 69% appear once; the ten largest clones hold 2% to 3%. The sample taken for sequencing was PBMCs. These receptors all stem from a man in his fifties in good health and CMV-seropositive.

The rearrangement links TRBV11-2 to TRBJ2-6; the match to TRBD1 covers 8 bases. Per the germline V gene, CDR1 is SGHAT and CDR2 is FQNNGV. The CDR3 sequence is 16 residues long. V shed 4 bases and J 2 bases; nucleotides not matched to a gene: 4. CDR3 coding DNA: TGTGCCAGCAGCTCGGTCAGGGGGCCTGGGGCCAACGTCCTGACTTTC. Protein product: CASSSVRGPGANVLTF. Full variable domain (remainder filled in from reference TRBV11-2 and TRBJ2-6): EAGVAQSPRYKIIEKRQSVAFWCNPISGHATLYWYQQILGQGPKLLIQFQNNGVVDDSQLPKDRFSAERLKGVDSTLKIQPAKLEDSAVYLCASSSVRGPGANVLTFGAGSRLTVL.

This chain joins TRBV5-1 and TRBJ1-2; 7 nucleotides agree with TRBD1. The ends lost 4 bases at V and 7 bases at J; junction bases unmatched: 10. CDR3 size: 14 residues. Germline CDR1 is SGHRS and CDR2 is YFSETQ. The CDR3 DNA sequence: TGCGCCAGCAGCACGTCCGGGACAGTGGTTGGCTACACCTTC. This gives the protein CASSTSGTVVGYTF.

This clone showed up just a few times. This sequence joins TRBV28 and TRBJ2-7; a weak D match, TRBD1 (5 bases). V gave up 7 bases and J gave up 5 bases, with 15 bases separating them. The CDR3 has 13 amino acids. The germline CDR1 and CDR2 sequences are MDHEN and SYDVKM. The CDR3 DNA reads TGTGCCAGCACCGCTCCTTGGGGCGACGAGCAGTACTTC. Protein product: CASTAPWGDEQYF.

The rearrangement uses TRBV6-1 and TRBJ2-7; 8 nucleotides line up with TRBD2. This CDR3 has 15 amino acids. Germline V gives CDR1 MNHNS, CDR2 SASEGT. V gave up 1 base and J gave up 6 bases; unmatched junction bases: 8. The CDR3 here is CASSEGGAGGGEQYF. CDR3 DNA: TGTGCCAGCAGTGAAGGAGGGGCGGGAGGAGGCGAGCAGTACTTC.

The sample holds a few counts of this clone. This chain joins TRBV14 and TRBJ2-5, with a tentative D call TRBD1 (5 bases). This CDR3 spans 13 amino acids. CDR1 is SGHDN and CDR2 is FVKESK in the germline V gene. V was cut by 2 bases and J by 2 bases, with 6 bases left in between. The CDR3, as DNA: TGTGCCAGCAGCCAACCAGGGCAAGAGACCCAGTACTTC. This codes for CASSQPGQETQYF.

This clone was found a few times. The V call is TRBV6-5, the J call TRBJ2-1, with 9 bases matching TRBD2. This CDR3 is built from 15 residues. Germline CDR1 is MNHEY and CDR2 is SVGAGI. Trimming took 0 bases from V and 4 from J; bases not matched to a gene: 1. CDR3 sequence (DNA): TGTGCCAGCAGTTACTCTAGCGGGGGATACAATGAGCAGTTCTTC. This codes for CASSYSSGGYNEQFF.

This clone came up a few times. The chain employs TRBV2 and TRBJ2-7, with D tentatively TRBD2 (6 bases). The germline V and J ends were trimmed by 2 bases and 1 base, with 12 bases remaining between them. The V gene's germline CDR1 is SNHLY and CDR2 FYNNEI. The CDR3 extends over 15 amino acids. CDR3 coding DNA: TGTGCCAGCAGTGAAAAGCCGGGGGTTTCCTACGAGCAGTACTTC. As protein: CASSEKPGVSYEQYF.